This T cell receptor (beta chain) was captured by sequencing in a study of CD8 T cells in Susac syndrome. The germline gives CDR1 SGHVS, CDR2 FNYEAQ. This CDR3 comprises 12 residues. V lost 0 bases to trimming and J lost 10 bases, with 7 bases between them. When the RNA was reverse transcribed, random hexamers were used with an input of roughly 0.5 to 1 ug. By means of immunoSEQ multiplex PCR, TCR beta CDR3 spanning 54 Vbeta and 13 Jbeta underwent amplification. Each CDR3 protein is one row after TCRdb ran MiXCR on the immunoSEQ multiplex PCR reads. The sample holds about 85,000 distinct CDR3 sequences, around 94% seen once. TCR beta was sequenced from blood CD8+ and CD4+ T cells. Study-wide findings and caveats: The study's TCR sequencing and HLA analysis covered a relatively small number of individuals, and the study acknowledged this.

Note on this clonotype: What it recognizes is unknown.

The sequenced sample consisted of CD8+ T cells from PBMCs. The chain couples TRBV7-6 to TRBJ2-1; tentative D call: TRBD1 (6 bases). The origin of this receptor is a human donor in good health. As DNA, the CDR3 is TGTGCCAGCAGCTTAGCGGGGGCAGAGCAGTTCTTC. This translates into CASSLAGAEQFF. Full variable domain (missing parts from reference TRBV7-6 and TRBJ2-1): GAGVSQSPRYKVTKRGQDVALRCDPISGHVSLYWYRQALGQGPEFLTYFNYEAQQDKSGLPNDRFSAERPEGSISTLTIQRTEQRDSAMYRCASSLAGAEQFFGPGTRLTVL.